This T cell receptor beta chain was profiled in a study of T cell clonality in common variable immunodeficiency. Regarding the study as a whole: Fewer TCRbeta clones were shared among CVID subjects than controls. Links between repertoire features and CVID complications were heterogeneity-limited.

The table came from immunoSEQ multiplex PCR; TCRdb's copy has only in-frame clones and leaves some out. The data show about 50,000 clones, with none appearing a single time. This clone was detected many times. Its antigen remains unknown. Coverage ceases 3 residues before the CDR3 finishes, and the germline J gene fills in the end. V was shortened by 2 bases and J by 7 bases, with 12 bases between the two germline ends. Germline V gives CDR1 LNHDA, CDR2 SQIVND (reference sequence). The CDR3 covers 15 residues. The origin of this receptor is a person aged 18 to 70 in good health. This chain links TRBV19 with TRBJ1-6; a weak D match, TRBD1 (6 bases). The sequenced material came from peripheral blood mononuclear cells. Incomplete CDR3 DNA: TGTGCCAGTAGTATATCGACAGGATCGAATTCACCC. This encodes CASSISTGSNSP. The entire CDR3 is CASSISTGSNSPLHF.